The 26 T cell receptor beta chains in this list originate from one sample, sequenced in a study of molecular identifiers for immune sequencing clone quantification. TCRdb passed the PCR reads through MiXCR, listing each CDR3 protein once. The sample lists over 550,000 distinct CDR3 sequences; less than 30% were seen once. The sequencing input was naive CD8+ T cells from blood, with Jurkat cell RNA spiked in. As to subset: FACS-sorted CD8+CD4-CCR7+CD45RA+ naive T cells. The receptors derive from a human donor in good health. Some libraries in this study had Jurkat cell RNA spiked in.

This chain joins TRBV4-3 and TRBJ2-1; 10 bases are shared with TRBD2. The CDR3 is 15 amino acids. The germline gives CDR1 LGHNA, CDR2 YSLEER. With 4 bases clipped from V and 6 bases from J, the junction kept 6 bases outside the gene matches. The CDR3 region has the DNA TGCGCCAGCAGCCGAGAGACTAGCGGGTCCAATGAGCAGTTCTTC. Residues: CASSRETSGSNEQFF.

This clonotype was observed at least ten times. The J gene is TRBJ2-3, the V gene TRBV27; TRBD1 matches at 8 bases. V was clipped by 5 bases and J by 0 bases; unmatched bases: 13. This CDR3 is 18 amino acids long. From germline, CDR1 is MNHEY and CDR2 SMNVEV (reference sequence). The CDR3 DNA follows: TGTGCCAGCAGTCCCCTGGGCCCCACAGGGGGGAGCACAGATACGCAGTATTTT. This encodes CASSPLGPTGGSTDTQYF.

This clonotype was picked up a small number of times. The chain carries TRBV4-2 and TRBJ2-7; 10 bases align to TRBD1. The V and J ends lost 3 bases and 2 bases, in that order; junction bases with no gene match: 10. Germline V gene sequence: CDR1 LGHNA, CDR2 YNFKEQ. The CDR3 totals 17 residues. The CDR3 bases are TGTGCCAGCAGCCAGAGTGGACAGGGGGGGATTCCCTACGAGCAGTACTTC. This translates into CASSQSGQGGIPYEQYF.

The table lists this clonotype with many counts. The J gene is TRBJ2-1, the V gene TRBV7-9; D is unclear. This CDR3 contains 12 residues. V lost 6 bases, J lost 3 bases, and 6 bases lay in between. CDR1 is SEHNR, CDR2 FQNEAQ, per germline (reference sequence). The CDR3 region has the DNA TGTGCCAGCAGACAAGACTACAATGAGCAGTTCTTC. Translation gives CASRQDYNEQFF.

The chain is built from TRBV13 and TRBJ2-6, with unresolved D. Trimming left V 0 bases short and J 0 bases short, with 3 bases between. This CDR3 has 15 residues. Germline lookup yields CDR1 PRHDT and CDR2 FYEKMQ (reference sequence). CDR3 nucleotides: TGTGCCAGCAGCTTAGGGTTCTCTGGGGCCAACGTCCTGACTTTC. Amino acids: CASSLGFSGANVLTF. The full variable domain, with the rest looked up from reference TRBV13 and TRBJ2-6, is AAGVIQSPRHLIKEKRETATLKCYPIPRHDTVYWYQQGPGQDPQFLISFYEKMQSDKGSIPDRFSAQQFSDYHSELNMSSLELGDSALYFCASSLGFSGANVLTFGAGSRLTVL.

This chain connects TRBV5-4 to TRBJ1-1; unclear D gene. V lost 4 bases and J lost 3, with 16 bases in between. Germline V gene sequence: CDR1 SGHNT, CDR2 YYREEE (reference sequence). CDR3 size: 15 residues. Here the CDR3 DNA reads TGTGCCAGCAGCCCTGAGCTAGGTGGGTACACTGAAGCTTTCTTT. It translates to CASSPELGGYTEAFF.

The chain recombines TRBV7-2 with TRBJ2-7, with D possibly TRBD2 on 6 matching bases. CDR3 length: 16 residues. V lost 1 base to trimming and J lost 4 bases, with 17 bases between them. Germline V gene lookup returns CDR1 SGHTA and CDR2 FQGNSA. The CDR3 DNA sequence: TGTGCCAGCAGCTTAGGGGCAGGACTACCTTCGTACGAGCAGTACTTC. Amino acids: CASSLGAGLPSYEQYF.

This clonotype was picked up many times. The V gene is TRBV4-3, the J gene TRBJ1-5; D call uncertain. The CDR3 has 15 amino acids. V lost 0 bases to trimming and J lost 3 bases, with 9 bases between them. The germline gives CDR1 LGHNA, CDR2 YSLEER. The CDR3 bases are TGCGCCAGCAGCCAAGATTGGACTCCCAATCAGCCCCAGCATTTT. Translation gives CASSQDWTPNQPQHF.

This clonotype was observed many times. CDR3 in amino acids: CASSWGSSGANVLTF. CDR3 nucleotides: TGTGCCAGCAGCTGGGGGAGCTCTGGGGCCAACGTCCTGACTTTC. The chain links TRBV5-6 to TRBJ2-6; D tentatively fits TRBD1 or TRBD2 (5 bases each). V was shortened by 3 bases and J by 0 bases, with 7 bases between the two germline ends. The CDR3 loop spans 15 amino acids. CDR1 is SGHDT, CDR2 YYEEEE, per germline. The whole variable domain, remainder taken from reference TRBV5-6 and TRBJ2-6, is DAGVTQSPTHLIKTRGQQVTLRCSPKSGHDTVSWYQQALGQGPQFIFQYYEEEERQRGNFPDRFSGHQFPNYSSELNVNALLLGDSALYLCASSWGSSGANVLTFGAGSRLTVL.

This clonotype occurred many times. This chain links TRBV27 with TRBJ2-1; the D is unclear. The germline V gene has CDR1 MNHEY and CDR2 SMNVEV (reference sequence). There are 15 residues in the CDR3. The V and J ends lost 7 bases and 0 bases respectively, with 13 bases between them. Here the CDR3 DNA reads TGTGCCAGCACTTCCTCCGGGCCCTCCTACAATGAGCAGTTCTTC. Its protein product is CASTSSGPSYNEQFF.

To note about this clonotype: This may be a read error, as it is one base from a much larger clone. The V gene is TRBV6-1, the J gene TRBJ2-7; D might be TRBD2 (6 bases). V was trimmed by 0 bases and J by 6 bases, leaving 9 bases between them. Germline loops: CDR1 MNHNS, CDR2 SASEGT. The CDR3 sequence is 13 residues long. The CDR3 nucleotides are TGTGCCAGCAGTGAAGCGGAGGGATGCGAGCAGTACTTC. As protein: CASSEAEGCEQYF.

The chain joins TRBV11-2 to TRBJ1-1; 7 bases fit TRBD1. In germline, CDR1 is SGHAT, CDR2 FQNNGV. The CDR3 has 15 amino acids. The V segment lost 5 bases and the J segment 1 base; nucleotides outside the gene matches: 7. CDR3 protein: CASSPWTGGNTEAFF. The CDR3 bases are TGTGCCAGCAGCCCGTGGACAGGAGGGAACACTGAAGCTTTCTTT.

This rearrangement joins TRBV10-2 to TRBJ2-7, with a weak D call TRBD2 (6 bases). CDR3 size: 15 residues. CDR1 is WSHSY, CDR2 SAAADI, per germline. Trimming cost V 0 bases and J 0 bases, with 9 bases left between them. As DNA, the CDR3 is TGCGCCAGCAGTGAGTCGGAGGGCCTCTCCTACGAGCAGTACTTC. Translation: CASSESEGLSYEQYF.

The chain carries TRBV19 and TRBJ2-1, with TRBD2 identical over 9 bases. Per the germline V gene, CDR1 is LNHDA and CDR2 is SQIVND (reference sequence). The V segment lost 6 bases and the J segment 3 bases; nucleotides outside the gene matches: 6. CDR3 length equals 15 residues. CDR3: CASRHIAGVYNEQFF. CDR3 DNA: TGTGCCAGTAGACATATAGCGGGAGTCTACAATGAGCAGTTCTTC.

The chain joins TRBV6-5 to TRBJ1-2; D ambiguous. CDR3 size: 15 residues. V shed 6 bases and J shed 4 bases, with 18 bases lying between them. Germline V lookup: CDR1 MNHEY, CDR2 SVGAGI. CDR3 sequence: CASSSLPGGTYGYTF. In nucleotides, the CDR3 is TGTGCCAGCAGCTCCCTCCCGGGAGGTACCTATGGCTACACCTTC.

The chain has TRBV7-3 and TRBJ1-5, with 7 bases aligning to TRBD1. The CDR3 extends over 14 amino acids. The germline gives CDR1 SGHTA, CDR2 FQGTGA. The trim removed 4 bases at V and 5 bases at J, leaving 5 bases unmatched. The CDR3 sequence: CASSSHQGDQPQHF. The CDR3 nucleotides read TGTGCCAGCAGCTCTCATCAGGGGGATCAGCCCCAGCATTTT.

As to this clonotype: A much larger clone lies one base from this, so it may be a read error. V and J are TRBV6-5 and TRBJ2-3; D remains unclear. The CDR3 extends over 14 amino acids. Germline lookup yields CDR1 MNHEY and CDR2 SVGAGI. The CDR3 coding sequence is TGTGCCGGCAGTTTAGACTCTAGCACAGATACGCAGTATTTT. As protein: CAGSLDSSTDTQYF.

There are a few counts of this clonotype. V and J are TRBV15 and TRBJ2-7, with 8 bases that match TRBD1. Trimming took 3 bases from V and 4 from J; bases not matched to a gene: 11. The CDR3 consists of 16 residues. CDR1 is LNHNV and CDR2 is YYDKDF in the germline V gene (reference sequence). CDR3 DNA: TGTGCCACCAGCAGCGAAGGGACAGGAGCCGTTTACGAGCAGTACTTC. As protein: CATSSEGTGAVYEQYF.

The chain carries TRBV7-9 and TRBJ1-4; unclear D gene. V lost 2 bases, J lost 4 bases, and 14 bases lay in between. This CDR3 spans 16 amino acids. Germline V gene lookup returns CDR1 SEHNR and CDR2 FQNEAQ (reference sequence). The CDR3 DNA follows: TGTGCCAGCAGCTTACGGGAGGGAAGTCTTAATGAAAAACTGTTTTTT. Translated, it gives CASSLREGSLNEKLFF.

The rearrangement links TRBV4-2 to TRBJ2-2; the match to TRBD2 covers 14 bases. The trim removed 0 bases at V and 6 bases at J, leaving 15 bases unmatched. This CDR3 spans 21 amino acids. The germline V gene has CDR1 LGHNA and CDR2 YNFKEQ. The CDR3 nucleotides are TGTGCCAGCAGCCAAGAACCCTCCCCCGTTGGACTAGCGGGAGGTGCCGGGGAGCTGTTTTTT. Its protein product is CASSQEPSPVGLAGGAGELFF.

This clonotype was recorded at least ten times. For the CDR3, the DNA is TGTGCCATTACAGGGAGGGCCTACAATGAGCAGTTCTTC. It codes for CAITGRAYNEQFF. The V and J genes are TRBV6-6 and TRBJ2-1, with D tentatively TRBD2 (7 bases). The CDR3 is 13 residues long. Germline V lookup: CDR1 MNHNY, CDR2 SVGAGI (reference sequence). V lost 10 bases, J lost 2 bases, and 12 bases lay in between.

This clonotype was counted a few times. CDR3 protein: CSARPSRDRLQGYEQYF. The DNA of the CDR3 is TGCAGTGCTAGGCCGTCCCGGGACAGGCTTCAAGGCTACGAGCAGTACTTC. The V call is TRBV20-1, the J call TRBJ2-7, with 8 nucleotides matching TRBD1. V dropped 3 bases and J dropped 3; count of bases not matched to a gene: 16. CDR1 and CDR2 (germline): DFQATT, SNEGSKA (reference sequence). CDR3 length: 17 residues.

This clonotype has just a few counts. The chain joins TRBV19 to TRBJ2-7; 9 nucleotides align to TRBD1. Per germline, CDR1 LNHDA and CDR2 SQIVND (reference sequence). The CDR3 length is 13 residues. V lost 10 bases and J lost 4; bases outside the gene matches: 8. CDR3 nucleotide sequence: TGTGCCACCACCGAGACAGGGGGTTACGAGCAGTACTTC. This gives the protein CATTETGGYEQYF. Combining the CDR3 with reference TRBV19 and TRBJ2-7 gives the whole variable domain DGGITQSPKYLFRKEGQNVTLSCEQNLNHDAMYWYRQDPGQGLRLIYYSQIVNDFQKGDIAEGYSVSREKKESFPLTVTSAQKNPTAFYLCATTETGGYEQYFGPGTRLTVT.

In its sample, this clonotype was seen many times. This chain uses TRBV14 with TRBJ2-7; 7 nucleotides agree with TRBD1. In germline, CDR1 is SGHDN, CDR2 FVKESK. V dropped 3 bases and J dropped 7; count of bases not matched to a gene: 6. This CDR3 has 13 amino acids. CDR3 DNA sequence: TGTGCCAGCAGCCATCAGGGGGTGGAAGAGCAGTACTTC. This translates into CASSHQGVEEQYF.

This chain uses TRBV19 with TRBJ2-5; 7 bases align to TRBD2. With 5 bases clipped from V and 0 bases from J, the junction kept 12 bases outside the gene matches. The CDR3 totals 17 residues. The germline V gene encodes CDR1 LNHDA and CDR2 SQIVND (reference sequence). The CDR3 spells CASSRDGLADNQETQYF. The CDR3 region has the DNA TGTGCCAGTAGTCGCGATGGGCTAGCGGACAACCAAGAGACCCAGTACTTC.

This rearrangement joins TRBV19 to TRBJ1-1; a possible D gene is TRBD1 (6 bases). Between the trimmed V and J ends, which lost 4 bases and 4 bases, there was a span of 19 bases. Per germline, CDR1 LNHDA and CDR2 SQIVND (reference sequence). The CDR3 contains 16 residues. CDR3 bases: TGTGCCAGTAGTACAGTTAGCAGGGGCCTGAGCACTGAAGCTTTCTTT. It is translated as CASSTVSRGLSTEAFF.